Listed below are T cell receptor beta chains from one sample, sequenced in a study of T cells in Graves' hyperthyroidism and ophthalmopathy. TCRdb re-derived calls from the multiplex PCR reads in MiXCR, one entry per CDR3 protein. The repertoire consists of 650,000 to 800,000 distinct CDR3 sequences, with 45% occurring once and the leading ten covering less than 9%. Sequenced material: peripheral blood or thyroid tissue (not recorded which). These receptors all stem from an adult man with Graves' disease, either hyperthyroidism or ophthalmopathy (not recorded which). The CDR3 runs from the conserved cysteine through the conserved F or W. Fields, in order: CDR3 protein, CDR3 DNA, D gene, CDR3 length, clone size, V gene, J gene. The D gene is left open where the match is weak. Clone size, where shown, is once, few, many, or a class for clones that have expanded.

CASSLAGTVHTYEQYF	TGTGCCAGCAGCTTGGCCGGGACAGTGCATACCTACGAGCAGTACTTC	TRBD1	16	many	TRBV7-9	TRBJ2-7
CSASTEIGYTF	TGCAGCGCATCGACAGAAATCGGCTACACCTTC	NA	11	many	TRBV29-1	TRBJ1-2
CASRGTASGANVLTF	TGCGCCAGCAGAGGGACAGCCTCTGGGGCCAACGTCCTGACTTTC	TRBD1	15	NA	TRBV10-2	TRBJ2-6
CASSDHTGGLFF	TGTGCCAGCAGTGATCACACAGGGGGGCTGTTTTTT	TRBD1	12	NA	TRBV2	TRBJ2-2
CASSVLSSGANVLTF	TGTGCCAGCAGCGTTCTGAGCTCTGGGGCCAACGTCCTGACTTTC	NA	15	NA	TRBV2	TRBJ2-6
CSVVRGVNTEAFF	TGCAGCGTTGTTCGGGGAGTGAACACTGAAGCTTTCTTT	NA	13	many	TRBV29-1	TRBJ1-1
CASSTRGAETQYF	TGTGCCAGCAGCACTCGGGGGGCAGAGACCCAGTACTTC	NA	13	NA	TRBV5-5	TRBJ2-5
CSALESGGGGYEQYF	TGCAGTGCTCTAGAGAGTGGAGGTGGGGGCTACGAGCAGTACTTC	NA	15	few	TRBV20-1	TRBJ2-7
CSARGWGQTDYEQYF	TGCAGTGCTAGAGGGTGGGGGCAAACAGACTACGAGCAGTACTTC	NA	15	few	TRBV20-1	TRBJ2-7
CATSGAGGELFF	TGTGCCACCAGTGGGGCAGGCGGGGAGCTGTTTTTT	NA	12	many	TRBV15	TRBJ2-2
CASSMNNEQYF	TGTGCCAGCAGCATGAACAATGAGCAGTACTTC	NA	11	NA	TRBV7-6	TRBJ2-7
CSASVVVSYEQYF	TGCAGTGCTAGTGTAGTTGTCTCCTACGAGCAGTACTTC	NA	13	NA	TRBV20-1	TRBJ2-7
CAISETGGMETQYF	TGTGCCATCAGTGAAACAGGGGGAATGGAGACCCAGTACTTC	TRBD1	14	NA	TRBV10-3	TRBJ2-5
CASSQGGGIRQPQHF	TGTGCCAGCAGCCAAGGGGGAGGGATAAGGCAGCCCCAGCATTTT	NA	15	few	TRBV14	TRBJ1-5
CSVDPGAGEKLFF	TGCAGCGTTGATCCGGGGGCAGGCGAAAAACTGTTTTTT	NA	13	many	TRBV29-1	TRBJ1-4
CASSKQGPGYTF	TGTGCCAGTAGTAAACAGGGGCCTGGCTACACCTTC	TRBD1	12	NA	TRBV19	TRBJ1-2
CAWSVLEGSPLHF	TGTGCCTGGAGTGTACTGGAGGGCTCACCCCTCCACTTT	NA	13	NA	TRBV7-9	TRBJ1-6
CASSLGSGVSTEAFF	TGTGCCAGCAGCTTAGGAAGTGGGGTAAGCACTGAAGCTTTCTTT	NA	15	NA	TRBV25-1	TRBJ1-1
CATSREGPGNTIYF	TGTGCCACCAGCAGAGAGGGGCCTGGAAACACCATATATTTT	NA	14	NA	TRBV15	TRBJ1-3
CASSLVGGSTDSEKLFF	TGTGCCAGCAGCTTAGTTGGGGGAAGTACCGATAGTGAAAAACTGTTTTTT	NA	17	few	TRBV7-8	TRBJ1-4
CASSLDQAMNTEAFF	TGTGCCAGCAGCTTGGACCAGGCGATGAACACTGAAGCTTTCTTT	NA	15	few	TRBV5-6	TRBJ1-1
CATSRVGTSGTETEGGYTF	TGTGCCACCAGCAGAGTAGGGACTAGCGGGACCGAGACAGAGGGAGGCTACACCTTC	NA	19	NA	TRBV15	TRBJ1-2